This T cell receptor beta chain was observed in a study of T-cell reconstitution after alpha-beta-depleted transplantation in children. The study's findings and limits: Certain patients had high TCRbeta diversity at day 60, and it came from recipient T cells and thymic progenitors that survived.

Library preparation (for TCRbeta) was performed with unique molecular identifiers. TCRdb called the PCR reads again in MiXCR, with one record for every CDR3 protein. The sample lists hundreds of thousands of distinct CDR3 sequences, 15% to 20% occurring once. V was trimmed by 1 base and J by 4 bases, leaving 13 bases between them. Germline CDR1 reads DFQATT; CDR2 reads SNEGSKA (reference sequence). This CDR3 contains 14 residues. With respect to this clonotype: Its specificity is unknown.

The V gene is TRBV20-1, the J gene TRBJ2-5; maybe TRBD2 (5 bases). The specimen comprised PBMCs, mostly from graft donor cells, sampled 360 days after TCRalphabeta/CD19-depleted stem cell transplant. The TCR originated in a boy in the first two years of life who had a stem cell transplant for Wiskott-Aldrich syndrome, so the T cells may come from the graft donor. The CDR3 loop is CSARGERRRETQYF. In DNA, the CDR3 is TGCAGTGCTAGAGGGGAGCGGAGAAGAGAGACCCAGTACTTC.